This T cell receptor beta chain was identified in a study of response to subunit inactivated influenza vaccine. TCRdb independently ran MiXCR on the RT-PCR reads; one entry per CDR3 protein. This repertoire shows hundreds of thousands of distinct CDR3 sequences, roughly 23% found once; its top ten account for 1.5% to 2%. The sample holds a few counts of this clonotype. Its antigen remains unidentified. Findings of the study overall: After each seasonal influenza vaccination, few new T cells are recruited, the authors suggested.

After removal of 4 bases from V and 5 bases from J, the junction contained 5 bases not matched to a gene. Germline V gives CDR1 ENHRY, CDR2 SYGVKD. The CDR3 runs to 15 residues. The chain carries TRBV10-3 and TRBJ2-2; 9 nucleotides match TRBD1. This TCR derives from a man aged 50-59 years who received an inactivated influenza vaccine. The sequences come from CD4+ T cells sorted from PBMCs, collected 5 days after vaccination. The CDR3 reads CAISGGQGPTGELFF. The CDR3 DNA sequence: TGTGCCATCAGTGGGGGACAGGGCCCAACCGGGGAGCTGTTTTTT.